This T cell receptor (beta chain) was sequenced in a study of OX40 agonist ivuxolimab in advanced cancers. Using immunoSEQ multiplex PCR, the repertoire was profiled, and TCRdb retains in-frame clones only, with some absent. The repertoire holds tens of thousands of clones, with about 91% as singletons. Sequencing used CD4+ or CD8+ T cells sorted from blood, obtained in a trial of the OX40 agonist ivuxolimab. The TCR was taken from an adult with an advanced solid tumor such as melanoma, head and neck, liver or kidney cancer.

The chain's CDR3 is CAISATAYGYTF. CDR3 nucleotides: TGTGCCATCAGCGCGACAGCCTATGGCTACACCTTC. The gene calls are TRBV10-3 and TRBJ1-2; D may be TRBD1 (5 bases). The CDR3 is 12 amino acids. V gave up 6 bases and J gave up 4 bases, with 9 bases separating them. The V gene's germline CDR1 is ENHRY and CDR2 SYGVKD.